Below, one TCR beta chain is given with its context. In germline, CDR1 is SGHRS, CDR2 YFSETQ. Trimming shortened V by 0 bases and J by 4 bases, and 12 bases separated the two germline ends. This CDR3 is 15 amino acids long. The data stem from a study of blood T cell repertoires in COVID-19. On the study more broadly: The United States, Italy and Spain were the sources of the acute and convalescent COVID-19 samples. T cells, B-cell-depleted T cells, or PBMCs supplied cDNA or gDNA.

Methods used by the authors: Nucleated cell counts were estimated from reference gene primer amplification. The assay was immunoSEQ multiplex PCR, and TCRdb's table has in-frame clones only and misses some. V and J calls and clone size are copied from that table; D and trimming were computed from the DNA. This sample yields 200,000 to 250,000 clones, of which 80% are seen a single time; about 7.2% belongs to the top ten. This chain connects TRBV5-1 to TRBJ2-3; maybe TRBD2 (6 bases). The source material was peripheral blood. The receptor was derived from a woman in her 70s with acute or convalescent COVID-19. The CDR3 reads CASSLDGGGADTQYF. The CDR3 DNA sequence: TGCGCCAGCAGCTTGGACGGGGGAGGCGCAGATACGCAGTATTTT.